Presented here are 30 T cell receptor gamma chains from one specimen sequenced in a study of gamma delta lymphoproliferative disorders and STAT genes. PBMCs from patients and controls supplied the genomic DNA for sequencing. TCRdb re-identified clones in the multiplex PCR reads via CATT. The profile shows over 4,000 gamma-chain clones, approximately 7.9% of them singletons. Input material: blood. The receptors were sampled from a human donor in good health.

Many counts were recorded for this clone. This chain joins TRGV9 and TRGJ1 or TRGJ2. TCRdb is silent on the J gene; assignment here came from matching the DNA to germline. V lost 4 bases to trimming and J lost 6 bases; unmatched junction nucleotides: 6. This CDR3 contains 12 residues. CDR1 is GITISATS, CDR2 ISYDGTV, per germline (reference sequence). CDR3 in DNA: TGTGCCTTGTGGGATTGGGCTTATAAGAAACTCTTT. Amino acids: CALWDWAYKKLF.

This clone is labeled medium-sized. The rearrangement links TRGV2 to TRGJP1. Since TCRdb gives no J gene, matching the DNA to germline was used here to assign it. V was pared by 3 bases and J by 0 bases, with 7 bases of the junction left unmatched. Per the germline V gene, CDR1 is EGSNGY and CDR2 is YDSYNSKV. The CDR3 length is 16 residues. The CDR3 DNA reads as TGTGCCACCTGGGACCTTCCCCATACCACTGGTTGGTTCAAGATATTT. This encodes CATWDLPHTTGWFKIF.

By share, this clone ranks as medium-sized. This chain joins TRGV2 and TRGJ1 or TRGJ2. TCRdb offers no J gene call, so here the DNA was matched to germline to obtain one. The CDR3 is made up of 13 amino acids. Germline V gives CDR1 EGSNGY, CDR2 YDSYNSKV. The V segment lost 0 bases and the J segment 8 bases; nucleotides outside the gene matches: 7. The CDR3 here is CATWDGRFNKKLF. The CDR3 region has the DNA TGTGCCACCTGGGACGGGCGATTCAATAAGAAACTCTTT.

This clone has ten or more counts. The chain joins TRGV3 to TRGJ1 or TRGJ2. TCRdb offers no J gene call, so here the DNA was matched to germline to obtain one. The CDR3 sequence is 12 residues long. With V trimmed by 5 bases and J by 9 bases, 10 bases remained unmatched. Germline V gene data show CDR1 as VTNTFY and CDR2 as YDVSTARD (reference sequence). The CDR3 sequence is CATWGWWIKKLF. CDR3 nucleotide sequence: TGTGCCACCTGGGGATGGTGGATTAAGAAACTCTTT.

This clone was picked up a small number of times. The chain carries TRGV9 and TRGJ1 or TRGJ2. As TCRdb names no J gene, one was assigned here on the basis of a DNA match to germline. CDR3 length equals 17 residues. J gave up 0 bases and V 0 bases, and 11 bases lay outside the gene matches. Per the germline V gene, CDR1 is GITISATS and CDR2 is ISYDGTV (reference sequence). The CDR3 DNA sequence: TGTGCCTTGTGGGAGGTGCCGAAATTGGCGAATTATTATAAGAAACTCTTT. Its protein is CALWEVPKLANYYKKLF.

This clone is deemed medium-sized (0.01 to 0.1%). This sequence joins TRGV10 and TRGJ1 or TRGJ2. Matching the DNA to germline supplied the J gene, which TCRdb does not give. TRGV10 is annotated as an ORF whose role is uncertain. V lost 8 bases, J lost 0 bases, and 5 bases stayed unmatched. The CDR3 has 13 amino acids. The CDR3 coding sequence is TGTGCTGCGTGGGGCCTGAATTATTATAAGAAACTCTTT. Translating it yields CAAWGLNYYKKLF.

Comments on this clone: Because the CDR3's place on the DNA is in doubt, the DNA is left out and the CDR3 is given as listed by TCRdb. There is no J gene call, but TRGV11 is given as the V gene. TRGV11 is identified as an open reading frame with a role that is uncertain. A total of 16 residues make up the CDR3, ends included. The CDR3 loop is CTTVPAGCQVYYKKLF.

By share, this clone counts as medium-sized. The rearrangement joins TRGV4 to TRGJ1 or TRGJ2. TCRdb lists no J gene, so it was determined here by aligning the DNA to germline. V dropped 0 bases and J dropped 6; count of bases not matched to a gene: 2. Germline V gene data show CDR1 as EGSTGY and CDR2 as YDSYTSSV. CDR3 length: 12 residues. Here the CDR3 reads CATWDGFYKKLF. The CDR3 nucleotides are TGTGCCACCTGGGATGGGTTTTATAAGAAACTCTTT.

This clone ranks as medium-sized. This rearrangement joins TRGV8 to TRGJ1 or TRGJ2. Because TCRdb records no J gene, it was assigned here through a match of the DNA to germline. CDR1 VENAVY and CDR2 YDSYNSRV come from the germline V gene. The CDR3 loop spans 10 amino acids. Trimming at V came to 3 bases and at J to 10 bases, leaving 3 bases not matched to a gene. CDR3: CATWDWKKLF. CDR3 DNA: TGTGCCACCTGGGATTGGAAGAAACTCTTT.

By frequency in the sample, this clone is medium-sized. Other DNA sequences in this sample translate to the same CDR3. The V and J genes are TRGV8 and TRGJ1 or TRGJ2. The J gene was missing in TCRdb and was found by matching the end of the DNA to germline. Germline lookup yields CDR1 VENAVY and CDR2 YDSYNSRV. J lost 4 bases, V lost 4 bases, and 4 bases had no gene match. This CDR3 has 12 residues. Written as DNA, the CDR3 is TGTGCCACCTGGGACTCCTATTATAAGAAACTCTTT. Translated: CATWDSYYKKLF.

This clone was observed a handful of times. The chain couples TRGV4 to TRGJ1 or TRGJ2. Since TCRdb gives no J gene, matching the DNA to germline was used here to assign it. The germline CDR1 and CDR2 sequences are EGSTGY and YDSYTSSV. V lost 9 bases, J lost 6 bases, and 5 bases stayed unmatched. CDR3 size: 10 residues. This CDR3 is CATPLYKKLF. CDR3 DNA: TGTGCCACCCCCCTTTATAAGAAACTCTTT.

This clone was observed at least ten times. The DNA of the CDR3 is TGTGCCACCTGGGAGAATTATAAGAAACTCTTT. Translating gives CATWENYKKLF. V and J are TRGV4 and TRGJ1 or TRGJ2. TCRdb records no J gene; here it was assigned by comparing the DNA to germline. The J segment lost 5 bases and the V segment lost 4 bases, leaving 2 bases of the junction unmatched. This CDR3 region has 11 residues. CDR1 is EGSTGY, CDR2 YDSYTSSV, per germline.

Turning to this clone: The DNA is omitted, as the CDR3 cannot be located on it reliably, and the CDR3 follows TCRdb's listing. CDR3 loop: CTTVPAGQKSHIGNKKLF. The J gene went uncalled, whereas the V gene is TRGV11. TRGV11 qualifies as an ORF whose function is uncertain. The CDR3 contains 18 residues when both ends are counted.

In its sample, this clone is medium-sized. Other DNA sequences within the sample encode an identical CDR3. The V and J genes are TRGV2 and TRGJP2. As TCRdb names no J gene, one was assigned here on the basis of a DNA match to germline. The J segment lost 2 bases and the V segment lost 1 base, leaving 4 bases of the junction unmatched. Per the germline V gene, CDR1 is EGSNGY and CDR2 is YDSYNSKV. The CDR3 length is 15 residues. The CDR3 bases are TGTGCCACCTGGGACGGTGGAAGTAGTGATTGGATCAAGACGTTT. Its protein product is CATWDGGSSDWIKTF.

In this sample, this clone is medium-sized. The gene calls are TRGV10 and TRGJP1. In the absence of a J gene in TCRdb, the DNA was matched to germline to assign it here. TRGV10 is flagged as an ORF with uncertain function. This CDR3 has 16 residues. Trimming at V came to 8 bases and at J to 7 bases, leaving 17 bases not matched to a gene. The CDR3 region is CAAWDFLFAGGWFKIF. The CDR3 DNA follows: TGTGCTGCGTGGGATTTCCTATTCGCAGGTGGTTGGTTCAAGATATTT.

This clone is labeled medium-sized. The chain joins TRGV10 to TRGJ1 or TRGJ2. As TCRdb names no J gene, one was assigned here on the basis of a DNA match to germline. TRGV10 is filed as an ORF, its function uncertain. The CDR3 is made up of 10 amino acids. The ends lost 8 bases at V and 10 bases at J; junction bases unmatched: 6. CDR3 in amino acids: CAAWDGKKLF. In nucleotides, the CDR3 is TGTGCTGCGTGGGATGGAAAGAAACTCTTT.

This clone was seen ten or more times. The gene calls are TRGV9 and TRGJ1 or TRGJ2. Matching the DNA to germline supplied the J gene, which TCRdb does not give. The germline V gene encodes CDR1 GITISATS and CDR2 ISYDGTV (reference sequence). The CDR3 loop spans 12 amino acids. Losses at the gene ends were 2 bases for V and 12 bases for J; bases not matched to a gene: 10. CDR3 nucleotide sequence: TGTGCCTTGTGGGAGGGCGCTGGTGGGAAACTCTTT. Translating gives CALWEGAGGKLF.

About this clone: The limits of the CDR3 on the DNA are not certain, so only TCRdb's listed CDR3 is given. V gene TRGV4 was called; the J gene was not. The germline gives CDR1 EGSTGY, CDR2 YDSYTSSV. The CDR3 numbers 20 amino acids, ends counted. The CDR3 sequence is CATWDGLIIIRNSLAVEQHF.

By its share, this clone is medium-sized. The same CDR3 is also encoded by other DNA sequences in this sample. The chain joins TRGV2 to TRGJ1 or TRGJ2. TCRdb offers no J gene call, so here the DNA was matched to germline to obtain one. Germline CDR1 is EGSNGY and CDR2 is YDSYNSKV. The ends lost 0 bases at V and 6 bases at J; junction bases unmatched: 2. The CDR3 covers 12 residues. The CDR3, as DNA: TGTGCCACCTGGGACGGGCCTTATAAGAAACTCTTT. Its protein product is CATWDGPYKKLF.

This clone is medium-sized (0.01 to 0.1%). Additional DNA sequences in this sample encode the identical CDR3. The chain links TRGV10 to TRGJ1 or TRGJ2. TCRdb carries no J gene annotation; the J gene was assigned here by matching the DNA with germline. TRGV10 is an open reading frame, and its role is uncertain. Trimming cost V 8 bases and J 4 bases; bases outside gene matches: 3. The CDR3 is made up of 11 amino acids. CDR3 bases: TGTGCTGCGTGGGTGTATTATAAGAAACTCTTT. Amino acid sequence: CAAWVYYKKLF.

This clone is termed medium-sized. This sequence joins TRGV8 and TRGJ1 or TRGJ2. The J gene, left out of TCRdb, was set here by checking the DNA against germline. J gave up 8 bases and V 4 bases, and 8 bases lay outside the gene matches. The CDR3 spans 12 residues. CDR1 is VENAVY and CDR2 is YDSYNSRV in the germline V gene. DNA for the CDR3: TGTGCCACCTGGGACCTTGAAAATAAGAAACTCTTT. Its protein is CATWDLENKKLF.

A few counts support this clone. The limits of the CDR3 on the DNA are not certain, so only TCRdb's listed CDR3 is given. With the J gene uncalled, the V gene is TRGV11. TRGV11 qualifies as an ORF whose function is uncertain. Counting both end residues, the CDR3 totals 16 amino acids. This CDR3 reads CTTVPAGLENYYKKLF.

Relative to its sample, this clone is medium-sized. The V gene is TRGV4, the J gene TRGJ1 or TRGJ2. Since TCRdb gives no J gene, matching the DNA to germline was used here to assign it. This CDR3 contains 12 residues. Germline values: CDR1 EGSTGY, CDR2 YDSYTSSV. Trimming at V came to 1 base and at J to 9 bases, leaving 6 bases not matched to a gene. CDR3 in amino acids: CATWDGNSKKLF. The CDR3 DNA reads TGTGCCACCTGGGATGGAAATAGTAAGAAACTCTTT.

This clone is judged medium-sized (0.01 to 0.1%). Distinct nucleotide sequences in the sample also encode this CDR3. This chain joins TRGV2 and TRGJP2. No J segment appears in TCRdb, so it was assigned here by matching the sequence to germline. This CDR3 is 14 amino acids long. V trimming: 1 base; J trimming: 2 bases; junction bases outside the gene matches: 1. CDR1 EGSNGY and CDR2 YDSYNSKV come from the germline V gene. In DNA form, the CDR3 reads TGTGCCACCTGGGACGGCAGTAGTGATTGGATCAAGACGTTT. As protein: CATWDGSSDWIKTF.

This clone was observed a handful of times. In the same sample, other DNA sequences code for this CDR3. CDR3 loop: CATWDSPNYYKKLF. CDR3 DNA: TGTGCCACCTGGGACTCGCCCAATTATTATAAGAAACTCTTT. The rearrangement joins TRGV8 to TRGJ1 or TRGJ2. The J gene, missing from TCRdb, was assigned here through DNA to germline matching. Per germline, CDR1 VENAVY and CDR2 YDSYNSRV. With V trimmed by 4 bases and J by 1 base, 7 bases remained unmatched. The CDR3 has 14 residues.

This clone showed up many times. The chain uses TRGV5 and TRGJ1 or TRGJ2. TCRdb lists no J gene, so it was determined here by aligning the DNA to germline. The ends lost 7 bases at V and 0 bases at J; junction bases unmatched: 3. Per the germline V gene, CDR1 is VINAFY and CDR2 is YDVSNSKD. This CDR3 contains 12 residues. The CDR3 DNA reads TGTGCCACCTGCCCGAATTATTATAAGAAACTCTTT. Amino acid sequence: CATCPNYYKKLF.

A few counts support this clone. This chain links TRGV3 with TRGJ1 or TRGJ2. The J gene comes from matching the DNA to germline here; TCRdb lacks it. CDR1 and CDR2 from the germline V gene are VTNTFY and YDVSTARD (reference sequence). V lost 5 bases, J lost 8 bases, and 6 bases stayed unmatched. The CDR3 is 11 residues long. Written as DNA, the CDR3 is TGTGCCACCTGGGCCCGGAATAAGAAACTCTTT. This gives the protein CATWARNKKLF.

This clone was counted a few times. No V gene was called, and the J gene is TRGJ1 or TRGJ2. The CDR3 contains 9 residues. The CDR3 DNA reads as TGTGCCACCTGGGCGAAGAAACTCTTT. As protein: CATWAKKLF.

By its share, this clone is medium-sized. The chain has TRGV3 and TRGJP1. The J gene comes from matching the DNA to germline here; TCRdb lacks it. The CDR3 covers 16 residues. The V and J ends lost 0 bases and 2 bases, in that order; junction bases with no gene match: 6. Germline CDR1 is VTNTFY and CDR2 is YDVSTARD (reference sequence). CDR3 coding DNA: TGTGCCACCTGGGACAGGCCCTCAACCACTGGTTGGTTCAAGATATTT. This sequence encodes CATWDRPSTTGWFKIF.

In the case of this clone: The same CDR3 can be traced to other DNA sequences in this sample. This chain joins TRGV4 and TRGJ1 or TRGJ2. Assignment of the J gene here rests on matching the DNA to germline, because TCRdb gives none. CDR1 and CDR2 (germline): EGSTGY, YDSYTSSV. The CDR3 consists of 10 residues. The CDR3 loop is CAFFLYKKLF. As DNA, the CDR3 is TGTGCATTTTTTCTGTATAAGAAACTCTTT.